A selection of T cell receptor beta chains follows, all from one sample in a study of CD8+ T cells in alopecia areata. Some clones are missing from TCRdb's copy, which holds only in-frame ones; the method was immunoSEQ multiplex PCR. The table records over 150,000 clones, approximately 53% of them present only once. The material sequenced was CD8+ T cells sorted from blood. The receptors come from a human donor in good health. Both conserved end residues are part of each CDR3. Each record gives: V gene, J gene, clone size, CDR3 protein. Expanded clones get a size class; other rows say once, few or many, or leave the size out.

TRBV2	TRBJ2-7	NA	CASQGGGAYEQYF
TRBV5-1	TRBJ2-7	NA	CASSLAGQREYEQYF
TRBV7-9	TRBJ1-6	NA	CASSFTGGNSPLHF
TRBV28	TRBJ2-2	NA	CASSSGGPGELFF
TRBV5-6	TRBJ1-2	NA	CASSVSANYGYTF
TRBV4-2	TRBJ2-7	NA	CASSQGDREQYF
TRBV5-1	TRBJ1-4	NA	CASSLVPGGNEKLFF
TRBV20-1	TRBJ1-1	NA	CSARAGEEPFF
TRBV7-9	TRBJ2-4	few	CATTTSVDIQYF
TRBV7-9	TRBJ1-5	NA	CASSSTNQPQHF
TRBV19	TRBJ1-1	few	CASSIDPVGEAFF
TRBV13	TRBJ1-1	many	CASRQRGAANTEAFF
TRBV6-5	TRBJ2-1	NA	CASSYLGGNEQFF
TRBV4-1	TRBJ1-6	NA	CATSDGGTYNSPLHF
TRBV14	TRBJ1-1	once	CASSQVAVNTEAFF
TRBV20-1	TRBJ2-7	few	CSAREGYEQYF
TRBV7-9	TRBJ2-2	few	CASSLEAGRTGELFF
TRBV4-1	TRBJ1-1	NA	CASSQAGSEAFF
TRBV15	TRBJ2-1	NA	CATLNSRDRVDNEQFF
TRBV29-1	TRBJ2-3	NA	CSVLQGASDTQYF
TRBV7-9	TRBJ2-7	NA	CASSSGGHPYEQYF